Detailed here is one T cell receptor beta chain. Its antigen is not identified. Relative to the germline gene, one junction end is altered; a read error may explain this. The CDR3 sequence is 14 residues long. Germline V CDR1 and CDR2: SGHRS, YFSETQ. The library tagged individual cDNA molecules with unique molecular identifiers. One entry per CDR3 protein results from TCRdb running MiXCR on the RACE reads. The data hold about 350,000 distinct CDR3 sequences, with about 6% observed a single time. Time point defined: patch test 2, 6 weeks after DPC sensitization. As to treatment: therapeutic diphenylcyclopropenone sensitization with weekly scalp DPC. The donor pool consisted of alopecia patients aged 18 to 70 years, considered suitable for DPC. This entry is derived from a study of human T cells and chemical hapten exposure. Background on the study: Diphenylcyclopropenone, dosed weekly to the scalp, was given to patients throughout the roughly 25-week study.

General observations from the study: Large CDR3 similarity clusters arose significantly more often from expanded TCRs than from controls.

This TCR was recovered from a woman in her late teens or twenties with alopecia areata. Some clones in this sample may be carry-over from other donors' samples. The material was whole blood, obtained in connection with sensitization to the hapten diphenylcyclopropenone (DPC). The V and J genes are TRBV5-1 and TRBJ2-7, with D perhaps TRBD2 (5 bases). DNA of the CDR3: TGCGCCAGCAGATGGACTCCTAGAGCGGCTACTCCTGTCTTC. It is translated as CASRWTPRAATPVF.